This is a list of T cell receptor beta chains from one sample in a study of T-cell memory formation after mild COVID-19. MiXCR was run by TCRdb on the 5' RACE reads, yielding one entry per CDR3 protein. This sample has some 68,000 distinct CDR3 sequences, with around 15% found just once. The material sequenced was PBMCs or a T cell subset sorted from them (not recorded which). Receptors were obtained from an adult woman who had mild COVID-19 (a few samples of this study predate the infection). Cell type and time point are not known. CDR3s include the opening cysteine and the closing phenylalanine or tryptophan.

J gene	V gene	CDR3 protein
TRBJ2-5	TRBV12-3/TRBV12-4	CASQGGGTQYF
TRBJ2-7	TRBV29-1	CSVPGTGVHEQYF
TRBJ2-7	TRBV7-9	CASSLASGITYEQYF
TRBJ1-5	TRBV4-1	CASSQVLGAGQPQHF
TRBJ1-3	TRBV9	CASSAEGYSGNTIYF
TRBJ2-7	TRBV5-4	CASSAGRRFDEQYF
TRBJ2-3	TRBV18	CASQGGVGTDTQYF
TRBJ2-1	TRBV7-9	CASSSLGGVAYNEQFF
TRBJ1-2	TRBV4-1	CASSQDKGIYGYTF
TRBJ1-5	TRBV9	CASSVGSAFGSPQHF
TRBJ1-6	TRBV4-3	CASSQDPRPPNSPLHF
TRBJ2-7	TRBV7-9	CASSSSQGEQYF
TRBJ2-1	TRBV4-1	CASSQGPAAPSYNEQFF
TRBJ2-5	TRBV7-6	CASSFRDRVRGETQYF
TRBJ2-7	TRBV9	CASSVGDSRSYEQYF
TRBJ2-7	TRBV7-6	CASSPRGEDEQYF
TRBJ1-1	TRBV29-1	CSVEDLNTEAFF
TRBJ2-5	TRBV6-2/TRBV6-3	CASSRRLAGRPETQYF
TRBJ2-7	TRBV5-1	CASSLEGQGNYEQYF
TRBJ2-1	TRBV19	CASLSRSYNEQFF
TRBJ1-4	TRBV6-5	CASSYSTAGKLFF
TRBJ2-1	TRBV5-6	CASSPDAIRQFF
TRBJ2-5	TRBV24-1	CATSDVETQYF
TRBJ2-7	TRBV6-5	CASSYSGGSYEQYF
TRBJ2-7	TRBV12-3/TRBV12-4	CASRSTGSSYEQYF
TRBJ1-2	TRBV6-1	CASSAVTRGDGYTF
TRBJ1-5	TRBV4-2	CASSRGTGNAGNQPQHF
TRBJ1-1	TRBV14	CASSPGDAYRDLNTEAFF
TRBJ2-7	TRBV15	CATSREGTSEQYF
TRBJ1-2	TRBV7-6	CASSLGDSSAYGYTF
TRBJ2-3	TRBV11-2	CASSLMFGSEDTQYF
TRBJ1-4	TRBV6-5	CASGDRTAIYEKLFF
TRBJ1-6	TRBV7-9	CASSFPGPTSPLHF
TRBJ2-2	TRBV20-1	CSARARDRANTGELFF
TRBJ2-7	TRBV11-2	CASSLGTVGTANYEQYF
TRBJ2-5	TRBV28	CASSHDRTSSQETQYF
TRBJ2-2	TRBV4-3	CASSLSGRAETGELFF
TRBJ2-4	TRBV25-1	CASSDAGWQNIQYF
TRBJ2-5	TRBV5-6	CASSLERTVLQETQYF
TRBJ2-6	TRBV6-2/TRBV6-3	CASSYFPGANVLTF
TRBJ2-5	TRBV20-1	CSAEIAGLQYF
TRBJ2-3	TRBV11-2	CASSLGTGQPSRGTQYF
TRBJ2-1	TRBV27	CASSSLRDPLNEQFF
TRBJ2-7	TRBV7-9	CASSWDRKLYEQYF
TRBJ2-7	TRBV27	CASSGRGGSYEQYF
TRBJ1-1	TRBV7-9	CASSFPGQGRGTEAFF
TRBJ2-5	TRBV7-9	CASSLGPRGETQYF
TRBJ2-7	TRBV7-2	CASSMTGPTYEQYF
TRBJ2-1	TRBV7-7	CASSSGPGLNNEQFF
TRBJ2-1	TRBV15	CATSRAPSGNRNEQFF
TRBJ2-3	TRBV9	CASSESSSTDTQYF
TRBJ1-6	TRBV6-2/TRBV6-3	CASSQGQYNSPLHF
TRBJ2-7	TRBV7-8	CASSLTAPEQYF
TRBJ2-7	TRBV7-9	CASSLVSSGGNEQYF